This T cell receptor (beta chain) is from a study of T cell responses to AZD1222 COVID-19 vaccine. Trimming shortened V by 4 bases and J by 2 bases, and 11 bases separated the two germline ends. Germline lookup yields CDR1 SGHTA and CDR2 FQGNSA. The CDR3 has 14 residues. Data came from immunoSEQ multiplex PCR; TCRdb stores just in-frame clones and leaves some out. The sample contains over 130,000 clones, roughly nine tenths of which appear only once. The V and J genes are TRBV7-2 and TRBJ1-1; D is unresolved. The sequenced sample was peripheral blood, obtained 28 days after the second AZD1222 dose. The receptor's source is an adult who received the AZD1222 COVID-19 vaccine. CDR3 residues: CASSSLSSNTEAFF. The CDR3 nucleotides read TGTGCCAGCAGCTCCCTATCGTCTAACACTGAAGCTTTCTTT.